What follows describes a single T cell receptor beta chain. This sample stems from a study of blood T cell repertoires in COVID-19. In the study overall: Material from acute and convalescent COVID-19 was sourced from the United States, Italy and Spain.

Clones were read by immunoSEQ multiplex PCR, and TCRdb kept only the in-frame ones, dropping some. This sample has about 250,000 clones; approximately 80% occur once, and the top ten carry about 4.5%. Source material: peripheral blood. The receptor comes from a woman in her seventies with acute or convalescent COVID-19.

As DNA, the CDR3 is TGTGCCAGCAGCCCGGGACAGGGGGGTTATTCACCCCTCCACTTT. Amino acid sequence: CASSPGQGGYSPLHF. The chain links TRBV7-2 to TRBJ1-6, with 11 bases matching TRBD1. Looked up from germline, CDR1 is SGHTA and CDR2 is FQGNSA. The CDR3 is 15 residues long. V lost 5 bases and J lost 8; bases outside the gene matches: 5.